This TCR beta chain was found in a study of CD8 T cells in cerebrospinal fluid in Alzheimer's disease. Study outcomes and limitations: Finding EBV-specific TCRs in cerebrospinal fluid does not show EBV causes Alzheimer's disease.

From the 10x single-cell sequencing reads, TCRdb lists one entry per CDR3 protein and no DNA. The table counts approximately 480 distinct CDR3 sequences; 42% lies in the top ten. Droplet-based sequencing used CSF cells sorted as live with a live/dead marker. The CDR3 has 14 residues. CDR1 and CDR2 from the germline V gene are MNHEY and SVGAGI. Measured by frequency, this clonotype is medium-sized. Its target is not known. This sequence was found in a human donor with Parkinson's disease. What was sequenced was cerebrospinal fluid. The chain is built from TRBV6-5 and TRBJ1-4. CDR3 residues: CASSYSGEHEKLFF.